Listed below are T cell receptor beta chains from one sample, sequenced in a study of T cells in Graves' hyperthyroidism and ophthalmopathy. TCRdb recomputed calls from the multiplex PCR reads with MiXCR, one row per CDR3 protein. The data hold over 250,000 distinct CDR3 sequences, with about 18% observed a single time. Sequenced input: blood. The receptors derive from a woman aged 55-70 years with Graves' ophthalmopathy. Each CDR3 is given with its conserved first and last residue. A D gene is named only where the DNA matches it firmly. Part of the rows lack a size; the others show once, few, many or a class for expanded clones.

v_call	j_call	d_call	clone_size	cdr3_nt	cdr3_aa
TRBV28	TRBJ1-6	-	many	TGTGCCAGCATCCCTGGAGGCAGTATTTCACCCCTCCACTTT	CASIPGGSISPLHF
TRBV11-2	TRBJ1-6	-	-	TGTGCCAGCAGCTTAGGTGAGGGTTCACCCCTCCACTTT	CASSLGEGSPLHF
TRBV20-1	TRBJ2-3	-	many	TGCACCATTATGGTTTCCGACACAGATACGCAGTATTTT	CTIMVSDTDTQYF
TRBV5-1	TRBJ2-5	-	-	TGCGCCAGCAGCTTGGGGTGGGGACAAGAGACCCAGTACTTC	CASSLGWGQETQYF
TRBV5-8	TRBJ2-7	TRBD1	-	TGTGCCAGCAGCCGGACAGGGGGGTTCTCCTACGAGCAGTACTTC	CASSRTGGFSYEQYF
TRBV2	TRBJ2-1	-	many	TGTGCCAGCAGTACAGCCTGGAAGGGCAATGAGCAGTTCTTC	CASSTAWKGNEQFF
TRBV7-2	TRBJ1-5	-	many	TGTGCCAGCAGCTTATGGGGGGCAGGACAGCCCCAGCATTTT	CASSLWGAGQPQHF
TRBV9	TRBJ1-6	TRBD1	-	TGTGCCAGCACATCCAGCCCGGGACAGGGTCCTTCACCCCTCCACTTT	CASTSSPGQGPSPLHF
TRBV25-1	TRBJ1-2	-	few	TGTGCCAGCAGGGGGGCACGGGAAAGGTATGGCTACACCTTC	CASRGARERYGYTF
TRBV27	TRBJ2-7	TRBD2	few	TGTGCCAGCAGTTTAAAAGTTCCGGCTAGCGGTACCTACGAGCAGTACTTC	CASSLKVPASGTYEQYF
TRBV4-1	TRBJ1-5	-	many	TGCGCCAGCAGCCAAGATGGGGGGTCGGCGTTCAAGGGCCAGCCCCAGCATTTT	CASSQDGGSAFKGQPQHF
TRBV7-8	TRBJ1-4	-	-	TGTGCCAGCAGCCCCCACCGGGTCCCTAATGAAAAACTGTTTTTT	CASSPHRVPNEKLFF
TRBV28	TRBJ2-1	-	once	TGTGCCAGCAGCCCTTTGCGGGCGCCGTTATACAATGAGCAGTTCTTC	CASSPLRAPLYNEQFF
TRBV2	TRBJ2-5	TRBD2	many	TGTGCCAGCAGTACCAGCGGGGACCAAGAGACCCAGTACTTC	CASSTSGDQETQYF
TRBV19	TRBJ2-1	TRBD2	-	TGTGCCAGTAGTAGCAAAGCGGGAGATACCTACAATGAGCAGTTCTTC	CASSSKAGDTYNEQFF
TRBV19	TRBJ1-2	-	-	TGTGCCAGTAGTACCAACGGACCGGAGAACTATGGCTACACCTTC	CASSTNGPENYGYTF
TRBV2	TRBJ2-7	TRBD1	-	TGTGCCAGCAGCTTGTTTAAGGATTTGGGGACAGTCTACGAGCAGTACTTC	CASSLFKDLGTVYEQYF
TRBV6-1	TRBJ2-5	TRBD2	many	TGTGCCAGCACCCAGGGAGGGACAGAGACCCAGTACTTC	CASTQGGTETQYF
TRBV6-5	TRBJ1-5	-	-	TGTGCCAGCAGTTACTCGAGAGGGGAGGTGATGGCCCAGCATTTT	CASSYSRGEVMAQHF
TRBV4-3	TRBJ2-3	TRBD2	-	TGCGCCAGCAGCCAAGATTTCCAGCGGGGGGGGTATACGCAGTATTTT	CASSQDFQRGGYTQYF
TRBV7-6	TRBJ1-5	-	few	TGTGCCAGCAGCTTATATGGGAGTGAGCCCCAGCATTTT	CASSLYGSEPQHF
TRBV20-1	TRBJ1-1	-	many	TGCAGTGCTAGAGATGAGACGGTCCTCATGAACACTGAAGCTTTCTTT	CSARDETVLMNTEAFF
TRBV7-2	TRBJ1-1	-	few	TGTGCCAGCAGCTTATTCTACAGAAACACTGAAGCTTTCTTT	CASSLFYRNTEAFF
TRBV6-2/TRBV6-3	TRBJ2-3	-	few	TGTGCCAGCAGTTACATGGGGCCTTTGGGTACGCAGTATTTT	CASSYMGPLGTQYF
TRBV18	TRBJ1-1	-	many	TGTGCCAGCTCACTTACTCGGGACACCACGAACACTGAAGCTTTCTTT	CASSLTRDTTNTEAFF